Sequencing of this T cell receptor (beta chain) was carried out in a study of T cell responses to AZD1222 COVID-19 vaccine. Germline lookup yields CDR1 MNHEY and CDR2 SVGEGT. V was trimmed by 6 bases and J by 2 bases, leaving 12 bases between them. This CDR3 region has 14 residues. Clones were read by immunoSEQ multiplex PCR, and TCRdb kept only the in-frame ones, dropping some. The sample shows more than 140,000 clones, roughly 90% of them seen only once. To note about this clone: Antigen unknown.

Overall study results and limits: Possibly, clonal diversity was underestimated; donors were largely white British and included more females. Targeting of unmutated variant regions was reportedly seen in nearly half of spike-specific TCRs.

This TCR derives from an adult in good health. V gene TRBV6-2 or TRBV6-3 combines with J gene TRBJ2-3; no clear D. This specimen consisted of peripheral blood, obtained on day 0 of AZD1222 vaccination. CDR3 loop: CASSGGDSTDTQYF. The CDR3 DNA is TGTGCCAGCAGCGGCGGAGACTCCACAGATACGCAGTATTTT.